This T cell receptor beta chain was sequenced in a study of Ad26.COV2.S vaccination and SARS-CoV-2 variants. Study overall: A COV1001 Ad26.COV2.S trial-arm participant provided the sample. The vaccine Ad26.COV2.S was put into the muscle once, or twice with 56 days between.

This clone was counted between two and nine times. A read error may produce the germline difference seen at one junction end. The CDR3 consists of 11 residues. CDR1 and CDR2 from the germline V gene are ENHRY and SYGVKD. The assay was immunoSEQ multiplex PCR, and TCRdb's table has in-frame clones only and misses some. Of 300,000 to 400,000 clones in the sample, roughly 84% were seen once. Described treatment: some 20 received Ad26.COV2.S at low or high dose, single or two shots; several received placebo; per-sample allocation not given. Sampling was performed 63 days after the first vaccine or placebo injection. Donation was by an adult aged 18-55 years who was in Boston.

Sample: peripheral blood, taken in a trial of Ad26.COV2.S vaccine versus placebo. The rearrangement joins TRBV10-3 to TRBJ1-1; TRBD1 agrees at 7 bases. This receptor was taken from a person aged 18-60 years who received the Ad26.COV2.S COVID-19 vaccine or a placebo. The CDR3 spells CAISESTGTVF. In DNA form, the CDR3 reads TGTGCCATCAGTGAGTCGACGGGGACAGTCTTT.